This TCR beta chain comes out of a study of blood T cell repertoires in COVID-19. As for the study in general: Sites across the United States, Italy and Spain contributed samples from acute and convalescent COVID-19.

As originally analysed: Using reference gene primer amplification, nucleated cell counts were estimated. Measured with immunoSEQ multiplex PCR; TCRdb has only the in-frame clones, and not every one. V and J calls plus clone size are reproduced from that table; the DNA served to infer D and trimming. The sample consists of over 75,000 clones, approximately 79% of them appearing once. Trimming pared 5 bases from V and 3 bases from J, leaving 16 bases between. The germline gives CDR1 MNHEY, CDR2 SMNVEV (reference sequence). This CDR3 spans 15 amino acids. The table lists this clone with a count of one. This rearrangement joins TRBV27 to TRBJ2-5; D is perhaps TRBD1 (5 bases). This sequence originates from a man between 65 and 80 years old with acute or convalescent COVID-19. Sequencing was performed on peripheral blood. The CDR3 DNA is TGTGCCAGCAGTACCCGGACAACCGTGGAAGAGACCCAGTACTTC. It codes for CASSTRTTVEETQYF.